This TCR beta chain was captured by sequencing in a study of CD8 T cells in ankylosing spondylitis. This clonotype came up many times. What it recognizes is unknown. Study-wide results and limits: For ankylosing spondylitis blood, a TCR beta motif of about 8 highly homologous variants appeared characteristic. Significant enrichment of disease-linked clones was reportedly seen in matched ankylosing spondylitis synovial fluid. Disease-linked clones, CD8+, were relatively rare in peripheral blood.

TCRdb reanalysed the 5' RACE reads using MiXCR and keeps one entry per CDR3 protein. The profile shows a few hundred thousand distinct CDR3 sequences, roughly 18% of them singletons. Sequencing was carried out using blood, either unsorted or a sorted T cell fraction (not recorded which). This sequence was found in a male donor with ankylosing spondylitis.

In DNA form, the CDR3 reads TGTGCCAGCAGCCCGGGGACAGGATTTGAGCAGTACTTC. This codes for CASSPGTGFEQYF. The chain has TRBV5-6 and TRBJ2-7, with 8 bases lining up with TRBD1. J gave up 7 bases and V 4 bases, and 7 bases lay outside the gene matches. CDR1 SGHDT and CDR2 YYEEEE come from the germline V gene. This CDR3 contains 13 residues.